This note documents a single T cell receptor beta chain sequence. The germline V and J ends were trimmed by 7 bases and 3 bases, with 16 bases remaining between them. The CDR3 totals 16 residues. CDR1 is LNHDA and CDR2 is SQIVND in the germline V gene (reference sequence). This specimen comes from a study of blood T cell repertoires in COVID-19. Repertoires were generated with immunoSEQ multiplex PCR, while TCRdb's copy carries only in-frame clones and drops some. The repertoire holds some 200,000 clones, with around four fifths as singletons. The genes are TRBV19 and TRBJ1-6, with D possibly being TRBD1 (6 bases). The receptor was isolated from an elderly woman with active or convalescent COVID-19. Sequenced input: peripheral blood. CDR3 amino acids: CASTPDRIYYNSPLHF. The DNA of the CDR3 is TGTGCCAGTACCCCGGACAGAATCTACTATAATTCACCCCTCCACTTT.